A selection of T cell receptor beta chains follows, all from one sample in a study of T-cell reconstitution after alpha-beta-depleted transplantation in children. In TCRdb, the PCR reads were re-called with MiXCR into one record per CDR3 protein. The table includes a few hundred thousand distinct CDR3 sequences, over 20% detected once. The sample in question was PBMCs, obtained before TCRalphabeta/CD19-depleted stem cell transplant. Receptor source: a girl aged 2 to 9 with Fanconi anemia, due to receive a stem cell transplant. Each CDR3 is given with its conserved first and last residue. D genes are given only for firm matches. The size of a clone is reported for some rows only, either as once, few or many, or as a class for expanded clones.

>TRBD2|TRBJ2-7|-|TRBV20-1
CSASIGGNAYEQYF
TGCAGTGCTAGTATCGGGGGGAACGCCTACGAGCAGTACTTC
>TRBD1|TRBJ1-2|-|TRBV6-1
CASSETGGSSDYGYTF
TGTGCCAGCAGTGAGACAGGGGGATCCTCTGACTATGGCTACACCTTC
>-|TRBJ1-5|-|TRBV23-1
CASSGWTELGNQPQHF
TGCGCCAGCAGCGGTTGGACGGAGTTGGGCAATCAGCCCCAGCATTTT
>-|TRBJ2-1|many|TRBV5-1
CASSSGLGDNEQFF
TGCGCCAGCAGCTCAGGGTTGGGGGACAATGAGCAGTTCTTC
>-|TRBJ1-1|many|TRBV12-3/TRBV12-4
CASSLSIYTEAFF
TGTGCCAGCAGTTTATCCATTTACACTGAAGCTTTCTTT
>TRBD2|TRBJ2-1|few|TRBV29-1
CSGVAGGSPYEQFF
TGCAGCGGAGTAGCGGGGGGTTCTCCATATGAGCAGTTCTTC
>TRBD2|TRBJ2-7|once|TRBV5-5
CASSSWLAGGSYEQYF
TGTGCCAGCAGCTCTTGGCTAGCGGGGGGCTCCTACGAGCAGTACTTC
>-|TRBJ2-3|-|TRBV5-1
CASSFSSSTDTQYF
TGCGCCAGCAGCTTTTCCTCTTCCACAGATACGCAGTATTTT
>-|TRBJ2-3|-|TRBV25-1
CASSEVMGTQYF
TGTGCCAGCAGTGAGGTAATGGGTACGCAGTATTTT
>TRBD2|TRBJ2-1|-|TRBV20-1
CSARSGGPVQYNEQFF
TGCAGTGCTCGTAGCGGGGGGCCCGTCCAATACAATGAGCAGTTCTTC
>TRBD1|TRBJ2-4|-|TRBV5-1
CASSSDRSDIQYF
TGCGCCAGCAGCTCGGACAGGTCTGACATTCAGTACTTC
>-|TRBJ2-5|many|TRBV20-1
CTRLIQETQYF
TGCACTCGACTTATACAAGAGACCCAGTACTTC